This T cell receptor (beta chain) was captured by sequencing in a study of beta chain features in type 1 diabetes. A sort by CD45RO/CCR7/CD25/CD127/CD95/CD27 yielded CD4+ naive, central memory, regulatory and stem cell-like memory cells. The V gene's germline CDR1 is ENHRY and CDR2 SYGVKD. V was clipped by 7 bases and J by 5 bases; unmatched bases: 9. The CDR3 sequence is 14 residues long. This clone showed up just a few times. Of the isolated RNA, all was reverse transcribed, and so the sequenced material was expressed TCRB transcripts. Profiled with immunoSEQ multiplex PCR; TCRdb holds only in-frame clones, not every one. The data show 300,000 to 400,000 clones, with around 12% seen just once and under 0.02% held by the top ten.

The sequence was obtained from a man between 18 and 35 years old in good health. Sequenced input: naive CD4+ T cells from blood. The rearrangement joins TRBV10-3 to TRBJ2-5, with TRBD2 matching 8 bases. The CDR3 DNA sequence: TGTGCCATCACCCCGGGGGGGGGCATGGAGACCCAGTACTTC. Residues: CAITPGGGMETQYF.